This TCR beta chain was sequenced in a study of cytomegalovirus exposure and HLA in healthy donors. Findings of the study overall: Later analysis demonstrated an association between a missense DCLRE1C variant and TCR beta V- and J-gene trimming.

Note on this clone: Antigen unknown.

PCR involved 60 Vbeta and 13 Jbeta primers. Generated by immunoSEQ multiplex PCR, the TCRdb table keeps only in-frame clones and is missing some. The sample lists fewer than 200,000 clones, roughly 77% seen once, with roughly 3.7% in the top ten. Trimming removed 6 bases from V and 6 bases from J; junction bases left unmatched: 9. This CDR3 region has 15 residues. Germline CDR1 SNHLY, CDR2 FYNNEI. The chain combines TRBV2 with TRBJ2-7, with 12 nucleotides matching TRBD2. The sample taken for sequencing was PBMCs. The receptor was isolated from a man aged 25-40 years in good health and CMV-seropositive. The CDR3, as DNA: TGTGCCAGCAGACGATCTAGCGGGGGGGCAGGCGAGCAGTACTTC. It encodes CASRRSSGGAGEQYF.